The next 7 T cell receptor beta chains were all read from a single sample in a study of Ad26.COV2.S vaccination and SARS-CoV-2 variants. Described treatment: about 20 received Ad26.COV2.S at low or high dose, single or two shots; several received placebo; per-sample allocation not given. The study sampled participants on day 63 after the first vaccine or placebo injection. Measured with immunoSEQ multiplex PCR; TCRdb has only the in-frame clones, and not every one. The sample lists some 480,000 clones, around nine tenths occurring once. The specimen comprised peripheral blood, sampled in a trial of Ad26.COV2.S vaccine versus placebo. All receptors come from a person aged 18-65 years who received the Ad26.COV2.S COVID-19 vaccine or a placebo.

This clone has just one count. V and J are TRBV2 and TRBJ2-1; D is uncertain. The CDR3 extends over 10 amino acids. The germline V and J ends were trimmed by 8 bases and 9 bases, with 8 bases remaining between them. Germline V gives CDR1 SNHLY, CDR2 FYNNEI. The CDR3 loop reads CASGPIEQFF. Here the CDR3 DNA reads TGTGCCAGCGGTCCTATTGAGCAGTTCTTC.

V gene TRBV23-1 combines with J gene TRBJ1-5; the D gene is possibly TRBD1 (5 bases). TRBV23-1 is recorded as an ORF, its role being uncertain. V was pared by 3 bases and J by 6 bases, with 15 bases between. The CDR3 extends over 15 amino acids. The CDR3 reads CASSHRNGAVQPQHF. Here the CDR3 DNA reads TGCGCCAGCAGTCATCGTAATGGGGCGGTTCAGCCCCAGCATTTT.

The rearrangement uses TRBV7-2 and TRBJ2-3; 14 bases are a match to TRBD2. The CDR3 has 17 residues. After removal of 4 bases from V and 5 bases from J, the junction contained 8 bases not matched to a gene. Germline CDR1 SGHTA, CDR2 FQGNSA. The CDR3: CASSSTTSGRARDTQYF. In nucleotides, the CDR3 is TGTGCCAGCAGCTCTACGACTAGCGGGAGGGCCCGAGATACGCAGTATTTT.

The chain carries TRBV7-7 and TRBJ2-2, with TRBD1 matching 7 bases. The trim removed 3 bases at V and 6 bases at J, leaving 4 bases unmatched. The germline V gene has CDR1 SSHAT and CDR2 FNYEAQ (reference sequence). The CDR3 spans 14 residues. As DNA, the CDR3 is TGTGCCAGCAGCTTGCGAAGGGGGCCCGGGGAGCTGTTTTTT. Its translation: CASSLRRGPGELFF.

This chain links TRBV7-6 with TRBJ2-2, with D maybe TRBD1 (6 bases). V was shortened by 3 bases and J by 1 base, with 12 bases between the two germline ends. CDR1 SGHVS and CDR2 FNYEAQ come from the germline V gene. The CDR3 sequence is 16 residues long. CDR3 loop: CASSLGATGNTGELFF. The CDR3 DNA follows: TGTGCCAGCAGCTTGGGGGCCACAGGGAACACCGGGGAGCTGTTTTTT. The whole variable domain, remainder taken from reference TRBV7-6 and TRBJ2-2, is GAGVSQSPRYKVTKRGQDVALRCDPISGHVSLYWYRQALGQGPEFLTYFNYEAQQDKSGLPNDRFSAERPEGSISTLTIQRTEQRDSAMYRCASSLGATGNTGELFFGEGSRLTVL.

This clone showed up many times. The gene calls are TRBV9 and TRBJ1-1, with D possibly TRBD1 on 5 matching bases. Germline CDR1 and CDR2: SGDLS and YYNGEE. The germline V and J ends were trimmed by 0 bases and 7 bases, with 10 bases remaining between them. The CDR3 covers 13 residues. The CDR3 loop is CASSVANGGEAFF. CDR3 nucleotides: TGTGCCAGCAGCGTAGCTAATGGGGGTGAAGCTTTCTTT.

The V gene is TRBV7-8, the J gene TRBJ1-2; possible D gene TRBD1, 5 bases. The V gene's germline CDR1 is SGHVS and CDR2 FQNEAQ. CDR3 length: 14 amino acids. V lost 6 bases and J lost 4, with 15 bases in between. CDR3 loop: CASSISGTRYGYTF. For the CDR3, the DNA is TGTGCCAGCAGTATATCCGGGACCCGCTATGGCTACACCTTC.